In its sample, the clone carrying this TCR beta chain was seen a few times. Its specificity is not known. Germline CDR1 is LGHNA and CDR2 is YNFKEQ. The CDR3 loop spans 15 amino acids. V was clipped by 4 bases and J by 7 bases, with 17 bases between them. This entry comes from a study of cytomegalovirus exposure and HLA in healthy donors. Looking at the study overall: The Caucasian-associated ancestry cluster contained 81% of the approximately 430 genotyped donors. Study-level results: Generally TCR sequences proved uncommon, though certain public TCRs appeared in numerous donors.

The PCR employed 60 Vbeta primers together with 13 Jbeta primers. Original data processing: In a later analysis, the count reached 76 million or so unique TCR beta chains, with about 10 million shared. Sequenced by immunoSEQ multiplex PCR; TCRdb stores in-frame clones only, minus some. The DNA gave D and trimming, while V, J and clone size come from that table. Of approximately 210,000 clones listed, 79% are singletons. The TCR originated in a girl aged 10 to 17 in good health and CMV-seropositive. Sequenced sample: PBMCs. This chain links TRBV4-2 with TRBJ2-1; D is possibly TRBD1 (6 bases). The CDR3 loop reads CASSPSPGANNEQFF. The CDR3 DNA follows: TGTGCCAGCAGCCCCTCCCCAGGGGCCAATAATGAGCAGTTCTTC.